This TCR beta chain was observed in a study of T cells in Graves' hyperthyroidism and ophthalmopathy. Study-level points and caveats: Expanded thyroid clonotypes (above 0.001) were mostly also found in blood. In validation, the model predicted ophthalmopathy. These predictions came a median roughly six months before onset.

In its sample, this clonotype was seen a few times. The antigen remains undetermined. Orbital computed tomography, thyroid ultrasound, serum thyroxine and TRAb, and clinical symptoms together informed the diagnoses. There were TCR beta CDR3 regions amplified from RNA transcripts. Carried out on the TCR CDR3, a first-round RT-PCR used the HTBI primer set. TCRdb reprocessed the multiplex PCR reads with MiXCR, giving one entry per CDR3 protein. The sample yields 500,000 to 700,000 distinct CDR3 sequences, 15% to 20% seen once. The V and J ends lost 4 bases and 4 bases, in that order; junction bases with no gene match: 2. The CDR3 covers 13 residues. Germline V gene lookup returns CDR1 MNHEY and CDR2 SVGEGT.

The clonotype comes from a woman aged 18 to 35 with Graves' hyperthyroidism. The genes are TRBV6-2 or TRBV6-3 and TRBJ2-7; 9 bases fit TRBD2. The sample consisted of blood. In DNA form, the CDR3 reads TGTGCCAGCAGTTGGACTAGCGTTTACGAGCAGTACTTC. This codes for CASSWTSVYEQYF.